The source of this T cell receptor (beta chain) is a study of T-cell memory formation after mild COVID-19. The CDR3 is made up of 16 amino acids. Germline assignment: CDR1 SGHDN and CDR2 FVKESK. With V trimmed by 4 bases and J by 7 bases, 16 bases remained unmatched. TCRdb analysed the 5' RACE reads with MiXCR anew, one entry per CDR3 protein. The table lists under 450,000 distinct CDR3 sequences, 20% to 25% of them singletons. Only a few counts were recorded for this clonotype. This chain uses TRBV14 with TRBJ2-7; TRBD1 matches 7 bases. The receptor was isolated from an adult woman who had mild COVID-19 (a few samples of this study predate the infection). Cell type and time point are not known. What was sequenced was PBMCs or a T cell subset sorted from them (not recorded which). CDR3 region: CASSPRWGQRPVEQYF. The CDR3 region has the DNA TGTGCCAGCAGCCCCCGATGGGGACAGAGACCTGTGGAGCAGTACTTC.